What follows are 17 T cell receptor beta chains derived from one specimen sequenced in a study of graft-versus-host responses after intestinal transplantation. About 200,000 CFSE-labeled responder cells were plated with about 200,000 irradiated, violet-dye-labeled stimulator cells. This table comes from immunoSEQ multiplex PCR, and its TCRdb copy is limited to in-frame clones, with some not included. The top ten clones hold roughly 3.5% of a sample with roughly 16,000 clones, about two fifths of them seen once. The input for sequencing was alloreactive CD8+ T cells from a mixed lymphocyte reaction culture, taken before intestinal transplant. Noted subset: CFSE-low proliferating T cells sorted from approximately six-day pre-transplant mixed lymphocyte reaction (GvH or HvG direction). These receptors were obtained from a human patient who received an intestinal transplant.

This clone was seen a handful of times. The chain combines TRBV9 with TRBJ2-5, with TRBD2 identical over 8 bases. There are 14 residues in the CDR3. Germline values: CDR1 SGDLS, CDR2 YYNGEE. V gave up 0 bases and J gave up 5 bases; unmatched junction bases: 3. CDR3 sequence reads: CASSVAGGVETQYF. As DNA, the CDR3 is TGTGCCAGCAGCGTAGCGGGAGGGGTGGAGACCCAGTACTTC.

The chain employs TRBV6-5 and TRBJ2-1, with no clear D. This CDR3 has 13 residues. CDR1 MNHEY and CDR2 SVGAGI come from the germline V gene. V gave up 5 bases and J gave up 2 bases, with 7 bases separating them. CDR3 bases: TGTGCCAGCAGTCCGACAACCTACAATGAGCAGTTCTTC. This gives the protein CASSPTTYNEQFF.

This clone is labeled as medium-sized. The rearrangement uses TRBV7-9 and TRBJ2-2, with D perhaps matching TRBD1 (6 bases). This CDR3 is built from 16 residues. Per germline, CDR1 SEHNR and CDR2 FQNEAQ (reference sequence). V was cut by 5 bases and J by 0 bases, with 13 bases left in between. CDR3 sequence reads: CASSPTGGTNTGELFF. CDR3 DNA sequence: TGTGCCAGCAGCCCGACTGGGGGCACGAACACCGGGGAGCTGTTTTTT. The full variable domain, completed using reference TRBV7-9 and TRBJ2-2, is DTGVSQNPRHKITKRGQNVTFRCDPISEHNRLYWYRQTLGQGPEFLTYFQNEAQLEKSRLLSDRFSAERPKGSFSTLEIQRTEQGDSAMYLCASSPTGGTNTGELFFGEGSRLTVL.

By frequency in the sample, this clone is medium-sized (0.01 to 0.1%). Within the sample, other DNA sequences also encode this same CDR3. V gene TRBV5-5 combines with J gene TRBJ1-2; 7 nucleotides align to TRBD1. Trimming at V came to 4 bases and at J to 3 bases, leaving 12 bases not matched to a gene. The germline gives CDR1 SGHKS, CDR2 YYEKEE (reference sequence). The CDR3 loop spans 16 amino acids. For the CDR3, the DNA is TGTGCCAGCAGCCACCTGGACAGGTATCGGGACTATGGCTACACCTTC. Its protein product is CASSHLDRYRDYGYTF.

In this sample, this clone is medium-sized. The V gene is TRBV5-1, the J gene TRBJ1-1; no clear D. Germline V gene data show CDR1 as SGHRS and CDR2 as YFSETQ. The germline V and J ends were trimmed by 6 bases and 1 base, with 13 bases remaining between them. The CDR3 consists of 14 residues. CDR3 coding DNA: TGCGCCAGCACCCTATGGTCAGAGAACACTGAAGCTTTCTTT. It codes for CASTLWSENTEAFF.

The chain uses TRBV7-9 and TRBJ2-1, with TRBD2 matching over 11 bases. Germline assignment: CDR1 SEHNR and CDR2 FQNEAQ (reference sequence). This CDR3 has 16 residues. J gave up 7 bases and V 2 bases, and 7 bases lay outside the gene matches. The CDR3 region is CASSLLSSGRFNEQFF. CDR3 coding DNA: TGTGCCAGCAGCTTACTTTCTAGCGGGAGGTTTAATGAGCAGTTCTTC.

The chain joins TRBV7-8 to TRBJ2-1; D is ambiguous. This CDR3 region has 16 residues. V was cut by 4 bases and J by 8 bases, with 21 bases left in between. Germline CDR1 is SGHVS and CDR2 is FQNEAQ. This CDR3 reads CASSSLYPWGLDEQFF. The DNA of the CDR3 is TGTGCCAGCAGCTCCCTCTATCCATGGGGTTTGGATGAGCAGTTCTTC.

This clone was recorded once. The chain employs TRBV5-5 and TRBJ1-1; no clear D. The CDR3 runs to 16 residues. V gave up 3 bases and J gave up 5 bases, with 20 bases separating them. CDR1 and CDR2 from the germline V gene are SGHKS and YYEKEE (reference sequence). CDR3 region: CASSSRNGVSRTEAFF. The DNA for the CDR3 is TGTGCCAGCAGCTCCCGAAACGGGGTGAGTAGGACTGAAGCTTTCTTT.

This clone was observed a few times. The V gene is TRBV5-8, the J gene TRBJ2-1; D not certain. V was pared by 0 bases and J by 6 bases, with 19 bases between. The CDR3 has 17 amino acids. The germline V gene has CDR1 SGHTS and CDR2 YDEGEE. CDR3 bases: TGTGCCAGCAGCTTGGACGGCTTAGAGTACGATGGCAATGAGCAGTTCTTC. This translates into CASSLDGLEYDGNEQFF. Filled out from reference TRBV5-8 and TRBJ2-1, the complete variable domain reads EAGVTQSPTHLIKTRGQQATLRCSPISGHTSVYWYQQALGLGLQFLLWYDEGEERNRGNFPPRFSGRQFPNYSSELNVNALELEDSALYLCASSLDGLEYDGNEQFFGPGTRLTVL.

The rearrangement links TRBV27 to TRBJ1-1, with D hard to call. With 1 base removed from V and 2 bases from J, the gap between germline ends came to 5 bases. The CDR3 runs to 13 residues. Germline CDR1 reads MNHEY; CDR2 reads SMNVEV (reference sequence). The CDR3 spells CASSLYSNTEAFF. CDR3 DNA sequence: TGTGCCAGCAGTTTATATAGCAACACTGAAGCTTTCTTT.

This rearrangement joins TRBV19 to TRBJ2-7; TRBD1 is a possible D gene (5 bases). CDR1 is LNHDA and CDR2 is SQIVND in the germline V gene (reference sequence). CDR3 length: 13 residues. Between the trimmed V and J ends, which lost 8 bases and 9 bases, there was a span of 20 bases. The DNA for the CDR3 is TGTGCCAGTCGACCAGGGTTAGGCACGAGGCAGTACTTC. Residues: CASRPGLGTRQYF.

J is TRBJ2-1 and V is TRBV5-4; 8 bases fit TRBD2. This CDR3 region has 15 residues. V gave up 4 bases and J gave up 7 bases; unmatched junction bases: 10. Germline lookup yields CDR1 SGHNT and CDR2 YYREEE (reference sequence). Here the CDR3 reads CASSPWVAGPNEQFF. The CDR3 nucleotides are TGTGCCAGCAGCCCTTGGGTAGCGGGGCCTAATGAGCAGTTCTTC.

This clone was found once. The V call is TRBV7-6, the J call TRBJ2-1, with D unclear. From germline, CDR1 is SGHVS and CDR2 FNYEAQ. This CDR3 region has 11 residues. Trimming cost V 8 bases and J 16 bases, with 18 bases left between them. CDR3 amino acids: CASAFAARLFF. The DNA for the CDR3 is TGTGCCAGCGCATTTGCCGCGCGCCTCTTCTTC.

V is TRBV29-1 and J is TRBJ1-2; 9 bases are a match to TRBD1. The germline gives CDR1 SQVTM, CDR2 ANQGSEA. Trimming cost V 5 bases and J 2 bases; bases outside gene matches: 6. The CDR3 runs to 14 residues. The CDR3 DNA is TGCAGCGTTCAAACAGGGACAGGGAACTATGGCTACACCTTC. Protein: CSVQTGTGNYGYTF.

The gene calls are TRBV28 and TRBJ1-2; D may be TRBD1 (6 bases). The CDR3 extends over 16 amino acids. With 0 bases removed from V and 0 bases from J, the gap between germline ends came to 11 bases. Per germline, CDR1 MDHEN and CDR2 SYDVKM. The CDR3 nucleotides read TGTGCCAGCAGTTTATGGGACAGTTTAGCTAACTATGGCTACACCTTC. Translated: CASSLWDSLANYGYTF.

This clone was picked up a small number of times. The chain is built from TRBV7-2 and TRBJ1-2, with D tentatively TRBD1 (6 bases). Germline CDR1 SGHTA, CDR2 FQGNSA. The CDR3 covers 18 residues. The germline V and J ends were trimmed by 7 bases and 2 bases, with 26 bases remaining between them. The CDR3: CASTYVYYRDLSNYGYTF. In nucleotides, the CDR3 is TGTGCCAGCACCTATGTTTATTACAGGGATTTGTCAAACTATGGCTACACCTTC.

The V call is TRBV21-1, the J call TRBJ1-6. TRBV21-1 is a pseudogene locus. The CDR3 is 16 amino acids. CDR3 DNA sequence: TGTGCCAGCAGTACTGACCGGAGCTCCTATAATTCACCCCTCCACTTT. Protein: CASSTDRSSYNSPLHF.